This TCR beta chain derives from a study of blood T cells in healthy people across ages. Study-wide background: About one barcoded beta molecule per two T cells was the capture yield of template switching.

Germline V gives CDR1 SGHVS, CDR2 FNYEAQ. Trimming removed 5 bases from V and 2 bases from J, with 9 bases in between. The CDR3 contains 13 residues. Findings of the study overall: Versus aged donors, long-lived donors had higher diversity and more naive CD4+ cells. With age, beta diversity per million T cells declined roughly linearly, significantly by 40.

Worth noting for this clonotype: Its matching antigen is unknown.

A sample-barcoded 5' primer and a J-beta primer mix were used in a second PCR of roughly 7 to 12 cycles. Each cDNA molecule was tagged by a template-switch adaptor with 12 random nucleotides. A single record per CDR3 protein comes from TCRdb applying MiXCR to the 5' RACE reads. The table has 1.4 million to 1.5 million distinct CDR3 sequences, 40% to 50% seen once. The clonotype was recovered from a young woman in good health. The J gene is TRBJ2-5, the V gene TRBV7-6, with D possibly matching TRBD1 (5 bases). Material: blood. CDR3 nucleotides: TGTGCCAGCAGCGCTCGACAGCAAGAGACCCAGTACTTC. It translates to CASSARQQETQYF. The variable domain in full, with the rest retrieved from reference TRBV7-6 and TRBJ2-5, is GAGVSQSPRYKVTKRGQDVALRCDPISGHVSLYWYRQALGQGPEFLTYFNYEAQQDKSGLPNDRFSAERPEGSISTLTIQRTEQRDSAMYRCASSARQQETQYFGPGTRLLVL.